The 26 T cell receptor beta chains listed next were all sequenced from one sample in a study of T cells after yellow fever vaccination. TCRdb itself ran the 5' RACE reads through MiXCR, one entry per CDR3 protein. The sample has approximately 110,000 distinct CDR3 sequences; roughly 6.7% are singletons. The source material was CD4+ T cells sorted from PBMCs, sampled more than 8 days after the first yellow fever vaccination. The receptors stem from a young man who received the YFV17D yellow fever vaccine.

This clonotype was detected many times. The chain is built from TRBV5-6 and TRBJ2-3, with a weak D call TRBD2 (6 bases). CDR3 length: 15 residues. Per the germline V gene, CDR1 is SGHDT and CDR2 is YYEEEE. V gave up 0 bases and J gave up 4 bases, with 12 bases separating them. CDR3 sequence (DNA): TGTGCCAGCAGCTTGGAACTAGCAGACGCAGATACGCAGTATTTT. It encodes CASSLELADADTQYF.

This clonotype has ten or more counts. This chain connects TRBV12-3 or TRBV12-4 to TRBJ1-5; D unclear. CDR3 length: 14 amino acids. V was cut by 0 bases and J by 6 bases, with 9 bases left in between. The CDR3 DNA sequence: TGTGCCAGCAGTTTAGCAGGGTCGGGTCAGCCCCAGCATTTT. Residues: CASSLAGSGQPQHF.

This clonotype was detected many times. The chain carries TRBV4-3 and TRBJ2-1; weak D call: TRBD1 (5 bases). The CDR3 loop spans 16 amino acids. Per the germline V gene, CDR1 is LGHNA and CDR2 is YSLEER. With 0 bases removed from V and 4 bases from J, the gap between germline ends came to 13 bases. The CDR3 reads CASSQDWGSPYNEQFF. CDR3 DNA sequence: TGCGCCAGCAGCCAAGATTGGGGCTCCCCTTACAATGAGCAGTTCTTC.

This clonotype showed up many times. The V gene is TRBV7-2, the J gene TRBJ1-6; 7 bases align to TRBD1. The CDR3 sequence is 16 residues long. The junction had 15 bases not matched to a gene; V was cut back by 7 bases and J by 9 bases. Germline CDR1 SGHTA, CDR2 FQGNSA. CDR3: CASKTSWGQLGSPLHF. The CDR3 DNA sequence: TGTGCCAGCAAGACGAGCTGGGGACAGCTGGGTTCACCCCTCCACTTT.

This clonotype was detected many times. This chain joins TRBV7-9 and TRBJ2-7; D perhaps matches TRBD2 (6 bases). The CDR3 runs 14 residues. Germline V gives CDR1 SEHNR, CDR2 FQNEAQ (reference sequence). V lost 6 bases and J lost 0, with 12 bases in between. CDR3 DNA sequence: TGTGCCAGCAGGAGGGCGGGGAGCTCCTACGAGCAGTACGTC. Its protein is CASRRAGSSYEQYV.

The chain uses TRBV18 and TRBJ2-3; a weak D match, TRBD1 (5 bases). Trimming pared 3 bases from V and 0 bases from J, leaving 10 bases between. Germline V gene lookup returns CDR1 KGHSH and CDR2 LQKENI. The CDR3 spans 15 residues. CDR3 in amino acids: CASSPATASTDTQYF. The CDR3 nucleotides read TGTGCCAGCTCACCGGCGACAGCTAGCACAGATACGCAGTATTTT.

This clonotype was seen ten or more times. The rearrangement joins TRBV7-2 to TRBJ1-3; the D is unclear. Germline-derived CDR1 and CDR2 are SGHTA and FQGNSA. V was shortened by 0 bases and J by 0 bases, with 9 bases between the two germline ends. CDR3 length equals 16 residues. This chain's CDR3 is CASSLAPSSSGNTIYF. The CDR3 region has the DNA TGTGCCAGCAGCTTAGCGCCATCCAGCTCTGGAAACACCATATATTTT.

In its sample, this clonotype was seen many times. The chain recombines TRBV4-3 with TRBJ2-3; D unresolved. V was trimmed by 0 bases and J by 2 bases, leaving 12 bases between them. This CDR3 region has 16 residues. The germline V gene has CDR1 LGHNA and CDR2 YSLEER. CDR3 loop: CASSQDHVRTTDTQYF. For the CDR3, the DNA is TGCGCCAGCAGCCAAGACCATGTCCGTACCACAGATACGCAGTATTTT.

This clonotype was observed at least ten times. The chain has TRBV4-2 and TRBJ2-3; D may be TRBD1 (5 bases). The CDR3 contains 15 residues. In germline, CDR1 is LGHNA, CDR2 YNFKEQ. Trimming removed 4 bases from V and 0 bases from J, with 11 bases in between. The CDR3 protein is CASSPDSASTDTQYF. The CDR3 coding sequence is TGTGCCAGCAGCCCAGACAGCGCTAGCACAGATACGCAGTATTTT.

This clonotype showed up many times. The genes are TRBV11-1 and TRBJ2-3, with D possibly TRBD2 on 5 matching bases. Per germline, CDR1 SGHAT and CDR2 FQDESV (reference sequence). This CDR3 has 13 residues. Trimming pared 5 bases from V and 9 bases from J, leaving 15 bases between. This chain's CDR3 is CASSELERDTQYF. The DNA for the CDR3 is TGTGCCAGCAGCGAACTAGAAAGAGACACGCAGTATTTT.

This clonotype has at least ten counts. This chain joins TRBV5-6 and TRBJ2-5; a possible D gene is TRBD2 (5 bases). Germline V gives CDR1 SGHDT, CDR2 YYEEEE. The CDR3 totals 14 residues. Trimming took 0 bases from V and 5 from J, leaving 11 bases between them. CDR3 region: CASSLAGVSETQYF. CDR3 bases: TGTGCCAGCAGCTTGGCCGGGGTCTCGGAGACCCAGTACTTC.

There are many counts of this clonotype. The V call is TRBV29-1, the J call TRBJ2-3; D unclear. The germline V gene encodes CDR1 SQVTM and CDR2 ANQGSEA. V was pared by 1 base and J by 1 base, with 9 bases between. The CDR3 is 14 amino acids. CDR3: CSVEAPSGTDTQYF. CDR3 nucleotide sequence: TGCAGCGTTGAAGCCCCGTCGGGCACAGATACGCAGTATTTT.

This clonotype was found many times. The rearrangement links TRBV20-1 to TRBJ2-3; 11 bases align to TRBD2. Germline values: CDR1 DFQATT, CDR2 SNEGSKA (reference sequence). CDR3 length: 14 amino acids. V dropped 6 bases and J dropped 2; count of bases not matched to a gene: 4. The chain's CDR3 is CSAKLAGDTDTQYF. The CDR3 DNA is TGCAGTGCCAAACTAGCGGGGGACACAGATACGCAGTATTTT.

The DNA of the CDR3 is TGCGCCAGCAGCTCCACCCTTAACCAGGACAGGGCCCACACCTTC. Translating gives CASSSTLNQDRAHTF. This chain uses TRBV5-1 with TRBJ1-2; 8 nucleotides agree with TRBD1. The CDR3 extends over 15 amino acids. Trimming at V came to 3 bases and at J to 12 bases, leaving 16 bases not matched to a gene. From germline, CDR1 is SGHRS and CDR2 YFSETQ.

The chain uses TRBV20-1 and TRBJ2-3; weak D call: TRBD1 (5 bases). The CDR3 has 11 residues. Germline assignment: CDR1 DFQATT and CDR2 SNEGSKA (reference sequence). V gave up 6 bases and J gave up 3 bases, with 7 bases separating them. The CDR3 protein is CSARQTDTQYF. CDR3 coding DNA: TGCAGTGCCCGACAGACAGATACGCAGTATTTT.

This clonotype has at least ten counts. The V and J genes are TRBV24-1 and TRBJ2-1, with D possibly matching TRBD2 (6 bases). Per the germline V gene, CDR1 is KGHDR and CDR2 is SFDVKD. V lost 12 bases to trimming and J lost 0 bases, with 14 bases between them. The CDR3 is 14 residues long. In nucleotides, the CDR3 is TGTGCCGTATCCCGGGGGTCCTCCTACAATGAGCAGTTCTTC. Translation gives CAVSRGSSYNEQFF.

Ten or more counts support this clonotype. J is TRBJ1-1 and V is TRBV5-6, with D possibly matching TRBD1 (6 bases). The V and J ends lost 5 bases and 1 base respectively, with 9 bases between them. The CDR3 has 13 amino acids. Germline loops: CDR1 SGHDT, CDR2 YYEEEE. In DNA form, the CDR3 reads TGTGCCAGCAGGGGGACACGGAACACTGAAGCTTTCTTT. Translating it yields CASRGTRNTEAFF.

This chain uses TRBV4-1 with TRBJ2-6; 11 nucleotides agree with TRBD1. From germline, CDR1 is MGHRA and CDR2 YSYEKL. The CDR3 sequence is 18 residues long. The V gene end was trimmed by 7 bases and the J gene end by 4 bases; junction bases not matched to a gene: 12. DNA for the CDR3: TGCGCCAGCATGTATAAACCGGGACAGGGGGACGGGGCCAACGTCCTGACTTTC. It codes for CASMYKPGQGDGANVLTF.

This clonotype was recorded many times. The V and J genes are TRBV20-1 and TRBJ2-7; 8 bases are a match to TRBD1. J was trimmed by 2 bases and V by 2 bases; bases with no gene match: 8. Per germline, CDR1 DFQATT and CDR2 SNEGSKA (reference sequence). This CDR3 contains 15 residues. The CDR3 nucleotides are TGCAGTGCTAGAAGTACCGGGACAGGAACCTACGAGCAGTACTTC. Its protein product is CSARSTGTGTYEQYF.

This chain uses TRBV7-9 with TRBJ1-3; D not certain. V lost 5 bases, J lost 4 bases, and 12 bases lay in between. The CDR3 totals 14 residues. Germline V lookup: CDR1 SEHNR, CDR2 FQNEAQ (reference sequence). This CDR3 reads CASSPSPGGNTIYF. CDR3 DNA sequence: TGTGCCAGCAGCCCAAGTCCAGGAGGAAACACCATATATTTT.

This clonotype has a handful of counts. The genes are TRBV28 and TRBJ2-6; D may be TRBD1 (6 bases). The germline V gene has CDR1 MDHEN and CDR2 SYDVKM. Trimming took off 8 bases at V and 0 bases at J, with 14 bases between the two ends. CDR3 length: 16 residues. CDR3 DNA sequence: TGTGCCAGCCAGGGGACCTACGGCTCTGGGGCCAACGTCCTGACTTTC. Translated, it gives CASQGTYGSGANVLTF.

This clonotype has ten or more counts. The genes are TRBV29-1 and TRBJ2-5; D gene unclear. CDR1 and CDR2 from the germline V gene are SQVTM and ANQGSEA. There are 14 residues in the CDR3. V was trimmed by 4 bases and J by 0 bases, leaving 12 bases between them. CDR3 amino acids: CSVVATQYQETQYF. CDR3 in DNA: TGCAGCGTTGTCGCGACACAGTACCAAGAGACCCAGTACTTC.

This clonotype was counted ten times or more. The V gene is TRBV24-1, the J gene TRBJ2-7; 10 bases align to TRBD1. The CDR3 loop spans 16 amino acids. The V gene's germline CDR1 is KGHDR and CDR2 SFDVKD. With V trimmed by 2 bases and J by 1 base, 4 bases remained unmatched. The chain's CDR3 is CATSDSPGQGSYEQYV. Written as DNA, the CDR3 is TGTGCCACCAGTGATTCGCCGGGACAGGGGTCCTACGAGCAGTACGTC.

As to this clonotype: A much larger clone lies a single base off, so this may be a read error. V is TRBV20-1 and J is TRBJ1-1; D call uncertain. The CDR3 contains 16 residues. CDR1 and CDR2 from the germline V gene are DFQATT and SNEGSKA (reference sequence). Trimming pared 3 bases from V and 3 bases from J, leaving 20 bases between. CDR3 nucleotides: TGCAGTGCTAGTCACCCCGGAGGGTCGGGCGACACTGAAGCTTTCTTT. Its translation: CSASHPGGSGDTEAFF.

This clonotype has at least ten counts. V and J are TRBV27 and TRBJ2-5; D unclear. The CDR3 consists of 13 residues. CDR1 MNHEY and CDR2 SMNVEV come from the germline V gene (reference sequence). V was clipped by 5 bases and J by 7 bases, with 14 bases between them. Here the CDR3 reads CASSPDGVGTQYF. The CDR3 bases are TGTGCCAGCAGTCCGGACGGCGTCGGGACCCAGTACTTC.

This clonotype came up many times. J is TRBJ1-4 and V is TRBV5-6; D may be TRBD1 (5 bases). This CDR3 is built from 13 residues. In germline, CDR1 is SGHDT, CDR2 YYEEEE. V lost 5 bases to trimming and J lost 2 bases, with 7 bases between them. The CDR3 DNA reads as TGTGCCAGCAGAAGACAGACTAATGAAAAACTGTTTTTT. This gives the protein CASRRQTNEKLFF.